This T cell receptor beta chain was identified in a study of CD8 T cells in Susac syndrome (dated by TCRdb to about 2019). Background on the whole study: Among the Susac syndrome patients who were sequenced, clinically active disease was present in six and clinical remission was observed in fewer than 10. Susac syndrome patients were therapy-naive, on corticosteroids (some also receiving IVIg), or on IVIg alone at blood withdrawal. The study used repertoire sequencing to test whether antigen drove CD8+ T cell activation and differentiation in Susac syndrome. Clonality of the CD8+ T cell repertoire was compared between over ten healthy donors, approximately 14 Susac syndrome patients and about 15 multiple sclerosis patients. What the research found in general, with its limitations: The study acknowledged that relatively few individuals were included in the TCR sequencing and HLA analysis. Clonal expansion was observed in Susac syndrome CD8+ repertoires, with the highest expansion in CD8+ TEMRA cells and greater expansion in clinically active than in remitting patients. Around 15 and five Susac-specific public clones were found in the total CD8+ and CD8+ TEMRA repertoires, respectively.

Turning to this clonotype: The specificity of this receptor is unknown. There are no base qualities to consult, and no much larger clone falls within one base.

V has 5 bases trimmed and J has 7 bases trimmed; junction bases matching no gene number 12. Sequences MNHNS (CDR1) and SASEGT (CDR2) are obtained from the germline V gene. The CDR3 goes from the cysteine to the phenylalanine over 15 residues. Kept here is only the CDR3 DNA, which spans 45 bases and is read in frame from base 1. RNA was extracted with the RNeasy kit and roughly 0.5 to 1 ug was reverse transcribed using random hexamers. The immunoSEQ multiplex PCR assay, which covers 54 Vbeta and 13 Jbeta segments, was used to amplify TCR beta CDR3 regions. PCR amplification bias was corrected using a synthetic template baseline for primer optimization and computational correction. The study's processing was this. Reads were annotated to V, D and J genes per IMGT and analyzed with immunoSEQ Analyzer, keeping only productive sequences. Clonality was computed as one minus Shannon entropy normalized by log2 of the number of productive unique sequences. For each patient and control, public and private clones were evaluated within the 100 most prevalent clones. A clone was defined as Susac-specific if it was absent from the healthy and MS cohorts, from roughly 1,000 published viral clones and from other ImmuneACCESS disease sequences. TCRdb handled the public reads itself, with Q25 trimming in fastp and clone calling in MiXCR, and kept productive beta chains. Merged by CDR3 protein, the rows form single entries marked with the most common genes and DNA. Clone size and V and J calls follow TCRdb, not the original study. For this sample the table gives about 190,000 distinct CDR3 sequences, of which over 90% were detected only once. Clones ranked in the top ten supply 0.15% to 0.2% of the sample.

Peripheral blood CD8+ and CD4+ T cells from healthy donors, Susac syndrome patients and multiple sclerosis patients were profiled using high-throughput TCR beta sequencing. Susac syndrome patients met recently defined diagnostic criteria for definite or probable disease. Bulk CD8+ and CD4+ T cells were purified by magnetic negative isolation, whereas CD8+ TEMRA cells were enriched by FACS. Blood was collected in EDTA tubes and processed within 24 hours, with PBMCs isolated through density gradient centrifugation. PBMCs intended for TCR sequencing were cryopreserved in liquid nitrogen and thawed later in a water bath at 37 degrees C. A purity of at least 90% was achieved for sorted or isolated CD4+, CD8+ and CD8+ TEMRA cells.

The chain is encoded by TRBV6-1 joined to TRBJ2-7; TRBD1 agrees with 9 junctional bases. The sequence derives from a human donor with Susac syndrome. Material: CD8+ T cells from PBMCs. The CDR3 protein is CASSPQRTGALEQYF. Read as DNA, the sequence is TGTGCCAGCAGTCCGCAAAGGACAGGGGCACTTGAGCAGTACTTC.